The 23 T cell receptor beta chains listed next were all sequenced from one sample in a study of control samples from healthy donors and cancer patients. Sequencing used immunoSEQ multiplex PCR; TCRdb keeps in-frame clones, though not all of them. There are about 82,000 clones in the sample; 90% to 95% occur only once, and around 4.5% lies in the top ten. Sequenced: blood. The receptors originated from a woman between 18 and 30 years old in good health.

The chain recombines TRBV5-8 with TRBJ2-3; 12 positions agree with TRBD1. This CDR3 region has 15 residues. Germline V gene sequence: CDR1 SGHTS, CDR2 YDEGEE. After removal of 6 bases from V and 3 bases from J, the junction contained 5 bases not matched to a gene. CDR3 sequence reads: CASNRDRGLTDTQYF. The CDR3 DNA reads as TGTGCCAGCAACCGGGACAGGGGGCTAACAGATACGCAGTATTTT. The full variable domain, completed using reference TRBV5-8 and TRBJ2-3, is EAGVTQSPTHLIKTRGQQATLRCSPISGHTSVYWYQQALGLGLQFLLWYDEGEERNRGNFPPRFSGRQFPNYSSELNVNALELEDSALYLCASNRDRGLTDTQYFGPGTRLTVL.

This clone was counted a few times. CDR3 bases: TGTGCCACCAGCCTAGGCTACGAGCAGTACTTC. The encoded protein is CATSLGYEQYF. The rearrangement joins TRBV24-1 to TRBJ2-7; D is ambiguous. From germline, CDR1 is KGHDR and CDR2 SFDVKD. Trimming stripped 7 bases from V and 3 bases from J, with 6 bases between. This CDR3 has 11 amino acids.

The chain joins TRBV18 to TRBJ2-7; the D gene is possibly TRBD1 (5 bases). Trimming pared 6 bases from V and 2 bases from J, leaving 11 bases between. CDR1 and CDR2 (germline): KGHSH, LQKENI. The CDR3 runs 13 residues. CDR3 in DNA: TGTGCCAGCTCCCAACAGGACACCTACGAGCAGTACTTC. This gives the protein CASSQQDTYEQYF.

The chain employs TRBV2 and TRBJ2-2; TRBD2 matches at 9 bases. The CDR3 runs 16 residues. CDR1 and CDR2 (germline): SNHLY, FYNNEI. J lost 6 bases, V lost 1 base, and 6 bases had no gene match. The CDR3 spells CASSEVQASGAGELFF. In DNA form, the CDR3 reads TGTGCCAGCAGTGAAGTCCAGGCTAGCGGGGCCGGGGAGCTGTTTTTT.

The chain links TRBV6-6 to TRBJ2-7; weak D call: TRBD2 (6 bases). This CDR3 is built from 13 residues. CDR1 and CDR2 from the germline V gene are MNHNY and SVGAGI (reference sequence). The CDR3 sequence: CVLGRGSSGEQYF. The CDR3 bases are TGTGTCCTGGGGCGGGGCTCATCGGGCGAGCAGTACTTC.

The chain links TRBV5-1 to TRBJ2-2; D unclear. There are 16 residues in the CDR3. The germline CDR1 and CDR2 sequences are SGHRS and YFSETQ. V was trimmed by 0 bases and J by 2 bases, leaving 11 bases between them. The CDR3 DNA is TGCGCCAGCAGCTTGGGTCCGAATCCAAACACCGGGGAGCTGTTTTTT. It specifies CASSLGPNPNTGELFF.

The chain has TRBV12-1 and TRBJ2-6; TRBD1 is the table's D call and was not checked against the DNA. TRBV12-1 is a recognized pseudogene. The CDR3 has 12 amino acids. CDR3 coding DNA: TGTGCCAGCGACATGGGGGCCAACGTCCTGACTTTC. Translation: CASDMGANVLTF.

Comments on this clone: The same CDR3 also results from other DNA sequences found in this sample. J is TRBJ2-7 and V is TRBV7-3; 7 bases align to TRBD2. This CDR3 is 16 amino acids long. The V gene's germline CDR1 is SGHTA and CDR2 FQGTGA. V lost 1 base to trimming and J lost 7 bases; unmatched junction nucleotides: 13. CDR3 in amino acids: CASSLMASGTFREQYF. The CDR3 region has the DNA TGTGCCAGCAGCTTAATGGCTAGCGGAACGTTCCGGGAGCAGTACTTC. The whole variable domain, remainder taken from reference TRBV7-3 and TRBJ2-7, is GAGVSQTPSNKVTEKGKYVELRCDPISGHTALYWYRQSLGQGPEFLIYFQGTGAADDSGLPNDRFFAVRPEGSVSTLKIQRTERGDSAVYLCASSLMASGTFREQYFGPGTRLTVT.

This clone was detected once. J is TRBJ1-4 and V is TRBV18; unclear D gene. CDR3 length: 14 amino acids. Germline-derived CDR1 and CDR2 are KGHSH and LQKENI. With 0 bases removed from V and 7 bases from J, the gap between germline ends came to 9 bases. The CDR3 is CASSPPVLAEKLFF. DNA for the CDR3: TGTGCCAGCTCACCACCGGTACTAGCTGAAAAACTGTTTTTT.

CDR3 loop: CSVETPETQYF. The DNA for the CDR3 is TGCAGCGTGGAAACCCCAGAGACCCAGTACTTC. This chain uses TRBV29-1 with TRBJ2-5, with D unresolved. Germline V CDR1 and CDR2: SQVTM, ANQGSEA. CDR3 size: 11 residues. Between the trimmed V and J ends, which lost 6 bases and 4 bases, there was a span of 9 bases. The full variable domain, rest sourced from reference TRBV29-1 and TRBJ2-5, is SAVISQKPSRDICQRGTSLTIQCQVDSQVTMMFWYRQQPGQSLTLIATANQGSEATYESGFVIDKFPISRPNLTFSTLTVSNMSPEDSSIYLCSVETPETQYFGPGTRLLVL.

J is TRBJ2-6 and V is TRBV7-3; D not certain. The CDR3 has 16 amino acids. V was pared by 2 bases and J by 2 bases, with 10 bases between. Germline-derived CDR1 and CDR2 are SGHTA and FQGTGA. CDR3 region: CASSLSSLAGANVLTF. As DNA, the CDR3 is TGTGCCAGCAGCTTATCCTCTCTTGCTGGGGCCAACGTCCTGACTTTC. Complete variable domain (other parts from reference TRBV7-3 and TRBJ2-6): GAGVSQTPSNKVTEKGKYVELRCDPISGHTALYWYRQSLGQGPEFLIYFQGTGAADDSGLPNDRFFAVRPEGSVSTLKIQRTERGDSAVYLCASSLSSLAGANVLTFGAGSRLTVL.

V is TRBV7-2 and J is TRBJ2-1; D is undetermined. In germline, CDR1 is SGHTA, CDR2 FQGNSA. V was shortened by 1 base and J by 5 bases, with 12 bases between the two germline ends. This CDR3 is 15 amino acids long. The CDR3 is CASSLVFSPDNEQFF. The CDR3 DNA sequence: TGTGCCAGCAGCTTAGTTTTTTCCCCAGACAATGAGCAGTTCTTC.

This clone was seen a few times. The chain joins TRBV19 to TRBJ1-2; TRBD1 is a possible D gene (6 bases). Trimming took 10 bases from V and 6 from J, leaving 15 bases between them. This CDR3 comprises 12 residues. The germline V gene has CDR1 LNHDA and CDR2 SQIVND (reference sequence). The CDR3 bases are TGTGCCACCCTCTCAGGGGAGAATGGCTACACCTTC. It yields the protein CATLSGENGYTF.

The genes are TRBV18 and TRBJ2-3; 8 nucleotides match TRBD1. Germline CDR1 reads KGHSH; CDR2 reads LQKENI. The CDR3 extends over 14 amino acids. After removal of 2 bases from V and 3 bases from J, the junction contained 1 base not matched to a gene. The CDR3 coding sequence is TGTGCCAGCTCACCAGGGACAGGAACAGATACGCAGTATTTT. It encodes CASSPGTGTDTQYF.

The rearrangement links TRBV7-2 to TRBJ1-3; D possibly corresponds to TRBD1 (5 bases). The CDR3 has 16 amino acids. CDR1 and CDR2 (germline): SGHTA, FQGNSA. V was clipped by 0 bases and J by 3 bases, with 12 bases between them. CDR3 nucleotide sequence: TGTGCCAGCAGCTTAGCGAGGGGTTTCGATGGAAACACCATATATTTT. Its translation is CASSLARGFDGNTIYF. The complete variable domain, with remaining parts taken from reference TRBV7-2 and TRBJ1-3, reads GAGVSQSPSNKVTEKGKDVELRCDPISGHTALYWYRQSLGQGLEFLIYFQGNSAPDKSGLPSDRFSAERTGGSVSTLTIQRTQQEDSAVYLCASSLARGFDGNTIYFGEGSWLTVV.

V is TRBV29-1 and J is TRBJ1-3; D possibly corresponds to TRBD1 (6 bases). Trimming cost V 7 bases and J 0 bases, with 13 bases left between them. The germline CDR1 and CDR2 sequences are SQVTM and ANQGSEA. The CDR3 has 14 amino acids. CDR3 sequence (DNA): TGCAGCGCGTGGGGGCCTAACTCTGGAAACACCATATATTTT. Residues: CSAWGPNSGNTIYF.

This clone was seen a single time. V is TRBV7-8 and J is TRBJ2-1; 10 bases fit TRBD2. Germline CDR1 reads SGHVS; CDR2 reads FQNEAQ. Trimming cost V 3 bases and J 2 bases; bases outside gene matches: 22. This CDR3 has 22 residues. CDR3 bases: TGTGCCAGCAGCTTCTATATTGAGGGGGCGCATTGGAGCGGGAGGGCCTACAATGAGCAGTTCTTC. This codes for CASSFYIEGAHWSGRAYNEQFF. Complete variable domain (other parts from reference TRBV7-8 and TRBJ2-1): GAGVSQSPRYKVAKRGQDVALRCDPISGHVSLFWYQQALGQGPEFLTYFQNEAQLDKSGLPSDRFFAERPEGSVSTLKIQRTQQEDSAVYLCASSFYIEGAHWSGRAYNEQFFGPGTRLTVL.

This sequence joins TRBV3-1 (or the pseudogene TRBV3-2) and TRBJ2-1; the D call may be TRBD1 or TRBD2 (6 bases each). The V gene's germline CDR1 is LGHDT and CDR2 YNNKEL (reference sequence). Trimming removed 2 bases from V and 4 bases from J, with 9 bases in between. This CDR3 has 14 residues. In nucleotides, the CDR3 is TGTGCCAGCAGCCAATGGGGGGCGTACAATGAGCAGTTCTTC. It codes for CASSQWGAYNEQFF.

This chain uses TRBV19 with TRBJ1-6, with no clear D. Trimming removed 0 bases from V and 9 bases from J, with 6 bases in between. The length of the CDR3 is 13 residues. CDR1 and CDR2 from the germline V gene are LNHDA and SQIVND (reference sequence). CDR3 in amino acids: CASSIDDTSPLHF. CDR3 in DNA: TGTGCCAGTAGTATAGATGACACTTCACCCCTCCACTTT.

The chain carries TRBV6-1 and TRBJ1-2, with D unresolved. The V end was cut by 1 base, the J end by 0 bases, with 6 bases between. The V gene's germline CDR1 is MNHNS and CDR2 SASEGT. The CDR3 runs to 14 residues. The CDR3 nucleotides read TGTGCCAGCAGTGAAGGTCCAGCTAACTATGGCTACACCTTC. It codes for CASSEGPANYGYTF.

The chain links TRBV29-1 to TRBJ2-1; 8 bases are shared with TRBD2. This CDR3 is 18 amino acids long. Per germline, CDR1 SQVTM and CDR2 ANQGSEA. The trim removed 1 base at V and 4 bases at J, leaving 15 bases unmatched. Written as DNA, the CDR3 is TGCAGCGTTGAAGCCATACAGAGGGCGGGAGGAGGGTACAATGAGCAGTTCTTC. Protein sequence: CSVEAIQRAGGGYNEQFF.

CDR3 nucleotide sequence: TGTGCCAGCAGCCTAAACGAGGGGGCTGAAGCTTTCTTT. Translated, it gives CASSLNEGAEAFF. The chain recombines TRBV12-3 or TRBV12-4 with TRBJ1-1, with a tentative D call TRBD1 (6 bases). The V gene lost 6 bases and the J gene lost 6 bases, with 14 bases spanning the gap. This CDR3 comprises 13 residues.

The CDR3 bases are TGTGCCAGCACCCCCCGGTCGGGAGTGCGCTACAATGAGCAGTTCTTC. Residues: CASTPRSGVRYNEQFF. The V call is TRBV27, the J call TRBJ2-1; maybe TRBD2 (6 bases). Germline CDR1 and CDR2: MNHEY and SMNVEV (reference sequence). Deletions cut 7 bases from V and 3 bases from J, with 19 bases between. CDR3 length: 16 amino acids.